The clone carrying this TCR beta chain was detected many times. The data were obtained in a study of T-cell reconstitution after alpha-beta-depleted transplantation in children. Trimming stripped 6 bases from V and 7 bases from J, with 21 bases between. This CDR3 has 15 amino acids. Per germline, CDR1 SGHTA and CDR2 FQGNSA. Unique molecular identifiers were incorporated when the TCRbeta library was constructed. TCRdb independently ran MiXCR on the PCR reads; one entry per CDR3 protein. The table shows roughly 300,000 distinct CDR3 sequences, with roughly 10% occurring only once. This sequence was found in a male patient aged 2 to 9 who had a stem cell transplant for chronic granulomatous disease, so the T cells may come from the graft donor. The source material was peripheral blood, sampled 180 days after TCRalphabeta/CD19-depleted stem cell transplant. The chain recombines TRBV7-2 with TRBJ1-2; TRBD1 might be the D (6 bases). In DNA form, the CDR3 reads TGTGCCAGCAGTCATTTTGGTTGGGGGCCGGGTGGCTACACCTTC. Its protein is CASSHFGWGPGGYTF.